The 32 T cell receptor beta chains below all came from one sample that was sequenced in a study of tumor and adjacent non-tumor tissue in lung cancer. Three rounds of nested PCR, following a modified ARM-PCR protocol, produced the TCRbeta library. TCRdb reanalysed the multiplex PCR reads using MiXCR and keeps one entry per CDR3 protein. This table holds 55,000 to 65,000 distinct CDR3 sequences, around 61% found once. This sample's RNA came from whole unsorted tissue. This non-tumor lung sample came from over 3 cm beyond the tumor edge. Sample: distant non-tumor lung tissue. The receptors derive from a man between 70 and 80 years old with non-small cell lung cancer.

This clonotype was seen many times. The chain carries TRBV20-1 and TRBJ2-7, with 7 bases that match TRBD1. The length of the CDR3 is 15 residues. V was pared by 2 bases and J by 3 bases, with 10 bases of the junction left unmatched. The V gene's germline CDR1 is DFQATT and CDR2 SNEGSKA (reference sequence). CDR3 DNA: TGCAGTGCTAGAATCGACAGGGTAGGGGTCTACGAGCAGTACTTC. Its translation: CSARIDRVGVYEQYF.

The chain couples TRBV20-1 to TRBJ1-1; TRBD1 matches 9 bases. The V and J ends lost 0 bases and 10 bases, in that order; junction bases with no gene match: 21. This CDR3 comprises 18 residues. CDR1 is DFQATT and CDR2 is SNEGSKA in the germline V gene (reference sequence). The CDR3: CSARDPTGGGLRNIGAFF. CDR3 coding DNA: TGCAGTGCTAGAGACCCAACAGGGGGCGGCTTGCGGAACATTGGAGCTTTCTTT.

Notes on this clonotype: As the CDR3 is not closed by the conserved phenylalanine or tryptophan, this likely results from a read error. V is TRBV11-2 and J is TRBJ2-1; 10 bases agree with TRBD2. This CDR3 comprises 15 residues. Per the germline V gene, CDR1 is SGHAT and CDR2 is FQNNGV. The CDR3 DNA is TGTGCCAACAGCTTACTAGCGGGGATTGGGAATGAGCAGTTCTTG. Its protein is CANSLLAGIGNEQFL.

The genes are TRBV6-5 and TRBJ1-2, with no clear D. This CDR3 comprises 13 residues. V lost 4 bases and J lost 6, with 12 bases in between. Germline V CDR1 and CDR2: MNHEY, SVGAGI. The CDR3 DNA reads as TGTGCCAGCAGTTCCCGCGAGCCACATGGCTACACCTTC. Amino acids: CASSSREPHGYTF.

This clonotype was recorded many times. The CDR3 spells CASSLTGPPGYF. CDR3 bases: TGTGCCAGCAGTCTGACAGGACCCCCGGGGTACTTC. The genes are TRBV6-1 and TRBJ2-5; TRBD1 might be the D (6 bases). Per germline, CDR1 MNHNS and CDR2 SASEGT. Trimming removed 5 bases from V and 13 bases from J, with 17 bases in between. This CDR3 has 12 amino acids.

This clonotype was detected a few times. The chain combines TRBV2 with TRBJ2-6; D might be TRBD2 (6 bases). CDR3 length: 16 amino acids. The V end was cut by 4 bases, the J end by 4 bases, with 14 bases between. Germline CDR1 is SNHLY and CDR2 is FYNNEI. CDR3 region: CASSASGLGGANVLTF. CDR3 coding DNA: TGTGCCAGCAGTGCTTCGGGACTGGGAGGGGCCAACGTCCTGACTTTC.

The chain has TRBV5-1 and TRBJ2-7; TRBD1 might be the D (6 bases). The CDR3 extends over 13 amino acids. Germline-derived CDR1 and CDR2 are SGHRS and YFSETQ. Trimming took off 7 bases at V and 2 bases at J, with 13 bases between the two ends. In DNA, the CDR3 is TGCGCCAGCCGAAGGACAGCTACCTACGAGCAGTACTTC. Its translation is CASRRTATYEQYF.

This clonotype was recorded a few times. A much larger clone sits a single nucleotide away, making a read error possible. V usage is TRBV12-3 or TRBV12-4 and J usage is TRBJ2-3; TRBD2 might be the D (7 bases). V was trimmed by 6 bases and J by 1 base, leaving 11 bases between them. The CDR3 totals 14 residues. DNA of the CDR3: TGTGCCAGCAGGAAGGGGGGGGGCACAGATACGCAGTATTTT. Translated: CASRKGGGTDTQYF.

As regards this clonotype: Likely a read error: the CDR3 ends without its conserved phenylalanine or tryptophan. The DNA is omitted, as the CDR3 cannot be located on it reliably, and the CDR3 follows TCRdb's listing. The chain recombines TRBV11-2 with TRBJ1-2; whether TRBD1, the table's D call, matches the DNA was not checked. The CDR3 totals 15 residues, both ends included. Germline V gives CDR1 SGHAT, CDR2 FQNNGV. CDR3 amino acids: CASSLTPGMNYGYIL.

A remark on this clonotype: An end of the junction differs from the germline gene, which may be a read error. V gene TRBV4-1 combines with J gene TRBJ1-2; unclear D gene. Germline CDR1 MGHRA, CDR2 YSYEKL. CDR3 length: 17 amino acids. The CDR3 is CASNPRGAESLNYGYIF. Here the CDR3 DNA reads TGCGCCAGCAACCCAAGAGGAGCAGAGTCCCTTAACTATGGCTACATCTTC.

This clonotype was counted only a few times. V gene TRBV5-6 combines with J gene TRBJ2-2; D is undetermined. Germline loops: CDR1 SGHDT, CDR2 YYEEEE. CDR3 size: 16 residues. Trimming removed 1 base from V and 2 bases from J, with 12 bases in between. The CDR3 DNA follows: TGTGCCAGCAGCTTGTGTGGCAAGACAAACACCGGGGAGCTGTTTTTT. Translating gives CASSLCGKTNTGELFF.

This clonotype was counted a few times. Since a much larger clone is just one base distant, this may be a read error. The chain uses TRBV11-1 and TRBJ2-1; D not certain. Per germline, CDR1 SGHAT and CDR2 FQDESV (reference sequence). The CDR3 covers 13 residues. V was shortened by 4 bases and J by 10 bases, with 14 bases between the two germline ends. CDR3 in amino acids: CASSSESGFEQFF. The CDR3 DNA sequence: TGTGCCAGCAGCTCGGAATCCGGGTTCGAGCAGTTCTTC.

With respect to this clonotype: A much larger clonotype is one base distant, so this may be a read error. For the CDR3, the DNA is TGTGCCAGCATTCGACAGGGGGTCTACGAGCAGTACTTC. As protein: CASIRQGVYEQYF. This sequence joins TRBV5-4 and TRBJ2-7, with 9 bases matching TRBD1. The CDR3 covers 13 residues. J lost 3 bases, V lost 6 bases, and 4 bases had no gene match. Germline CDR1 SGHNT, CDR2 YYREEE (reference sequence).

Worth noting for this clonotype: A read error may explain this, as a much larger clone is one base away. The J gene is TRBJ1-6, the V gene TRBV19, with D possibly being TRBD1 (6 bases). Germline CDR1 and CDR2: LNHDA and SQIVND (reference sequence). This CDR3 has 14 amino acids. For the CDR3, the DNA is TGTGCCAGTAGTGTTCAGGGGTTGAATTCACCCCTCAACTTT. This encodes CASSVQGLNSPLNF.

This clonotype was detected only once. The chain joins TRBV9 to TRBJ2-1; D remains unclear. CDR3 length: 8 residues. Germline V CDR1 and CDR2: SGDLS, YYNGEE. The ends were cut back, 6 bases at V and 16 bases at J, with 8 bases in the middle. The CDR3 bases are TGTGCCAGCAAGGATGGCTTCTTC. Encoded protein: CASKDGFF.

This clonotype was counted only a few times. A read error may produce the germline difference seen at one junction end. The V gene is TRBV12-3 or TRBV12-4, the J gene TRBJ2-7; D could derive from TRBD1 or TRBD2 (6 bases each). The CDR3 runs 17 residues. CDR3 residues: CAGSLAHGGLGRGEQYF. CDR3 sequence (DNA): TGTGCCGGCAGTTTAGCGCACGGGGGCCTCGGTCGGGGCGAGCAGTACTTC.

J is TRBJ2-3 and V is TRBV24-1; 9 nucleotides agree with TRBD2. The CDR3 loop spans 15 amino acids. Germline V gene data show CDR1 as KGHDR and CDR2 as SFDVKD. V lost 4 bases to trimming and J lost 5 bases; unmatched junction nucleotides: 6. CDR3 nucleotides: TGTGCCACCAGTGAGGGCGGGGGGGCCGAAGATACGCAGTATTTT. Amino acids: CATSEGGGAEDTQYF.

In this sample, this clonotype turned up once. The chain carries TRBV5-1 and TRBJ2-2; no clear D. Germline loops: CDR1 SGHRS, CDR2 YFSETQ. V was trimmed by 1 base and J by 6 bases, leaving 13 bases between them. This CDR3 contains 15 residues. The CDR3 sequence is CASSLFRKRAGELFF. The CDR3, as DNA: TGCGCCAGCAGCTTGTTCAGGAAGAGAGCCGGGGAGCTGTTTTTT.

Regarding this clonotype: The junction does not match germline at one end; this may be a read error. The gene calls are TRBV30 and TRBJ2-6; D is possibly TRBD1 (5 bases). The length of the CDR3 is 13 residues. The germline CDR1 and CDR2 sequences are GTSNPN and SVGIG (reference sequence). The CDR3 sequence: CAWDSSGVNVLTF. DNA for the CDR3: TGTGCCTGGGACAGCTCTGGGGTCAACGTGCTGACTTTC.

A note on this clonotype: The junction departs from the called germline gene at one end, perhaps through a read error. This chain joins TRBV11-2 and TRBJ1-1, with 7 nucleotides matching TRBD1. Germline V gene data show CDR1 as SGHAT and CDR2 as FQNNGV. This CDR3 contains 15 residues. This chain's CDR3 is CASNRKATGTTEALF. In DNA form, the CDR3 reads TGTGCCAGCAACCGAAAAGCGACAGGGACCACTGAGGCTCTCTTT.

Comment on this clonotype: Sequence at one end of the junction differs from germline and may be a read error. The V and J genes are TRBV11-2 and TRBJ2-7, with 11 bases aligning to TRBD1. Germline V lookup: CDR1 SGHAT, CDR2 FQNNGV. This CDR3 has 15 amino acids. The CDR3 is CASGLPRTGGYEQYF. CDR3 coding DNA: TGTGCCAGCGGCTTACCCCGGACAGGGGGCTATGAGCAGTACTTC.

The chain has TRBV29-1 and TRBJ2-5; D unclear. The CDR3 loop spans 13 amino acids. Germline assignment: CDR1 SQVTM and CDR2 ANQGSEA. The CDR3 loop is CGIEVRVEETQYF. The CDR3 nucleotides are TGCGGCATTGAGGTAAGGGTGGAGGAGACCCAGTACTTC.

The chain joins TRBV29-1 to TRBJ2-5; D call uncertain. Germline V gives CDR1 SQVTM, CDR2 ANQGSEA. V was pared by 8 bases and J by 4 bases, with 14 bases between. This CDR3 comprises 12 residues. The CDR3 DNA sequence: TGCAGCTTCGACATTGGAGTAGAGACCCAGTACTTC. It translates to CSFDIGVETQYF.

With respect to this clonotype: As the CDR3 is not closed by the conserved phenylalanine or tryptophan, this likely results from a read error. The chain carries TRBV29-1 and TRBJ2-7; possibly TRBD2 for D (5 bases). The CDR3 consists of 12 residues. The V end was cut by 2 bases, the J end by 6 bases, with 11 bases between. Germline CDR1 and CDR2: SQVTM and ANQGSEA. DNA of the CDR3: TGCAGCGTTGAAAGGCTACGGGGCGAGCAGTACTAT. This gives the protein CSVERLRGEQYY.

This clonotype was detected many times. As DNA, the CDR3 is TGTGCCAGCAGTACTACACGGGAGCAGTACTTC. Protein: CASSTTREQYF. The chain is built from TRBV12-3 or TRBV12-4 and TRBJ2-7; no clear D gene. This CDR3 spans 11 amino acids. Deletions cut 5 bases from V and 7 bases from J, with 9 bases between.

Ten or more counts support this clonotype. V gene TRBV5-6 combines with J gene TRBJ2-3; D might be TRBD1 (5 bases). This CDR3 spans 13 amino acids. Per germline, CDR1 SGHDT and CDR2 YYEEEE. The V and J ends lost 6 bases and 2 bases respectively, with 10 bases between them. The CDR3 reads CASTPGYTDTQYF. The CDR3 nucleotides are TGTGCCAGCACGCCAGGGTACACAGATACGCAGTATTTT.

This clonotype has a handful of counts. The chain uses TRBV28 and TRBJ2-5; 7 bases map to TRBD1. This CDR3 spans 14 amino acids. The V gene end was trimmed by 6 bases and the J gene end by 3 bases; junction bases not matched to a gene: 7. CDR1 and CDR2 from the germline V gene are MDHEN and SYDVKM. CDR3 DNA: TGTGCCAGCAGGACCGGGACAGAGAAAGAGACCCAGTACTTC. This gives the protein CASRTGTEKETQYF.

The V and J genes are TRBV7-3 and TRBJ2-5; either TRBD1 or TRBD2 may supply D (5 bases each). V lost 5 bases to trimming and J lost 5 bases, with 15 bases between them. CDR1 and CDR2 (germline): SGHTA, FQGTGA. The CDR3 extends over 14 amino acids. The CDR3 loop reads CASSPRGVRETQYF. DNA for the CDR3: TGTGCCAGCAGCCCCAGAGGGGTACGGGAGACCCAGTACTTC.

Comments on this clonotype: At one end, the junction sequence differs from germline, possibly due to a read error. V and J are TRBV7-9 and TRBJ1-1; perhaps TRBD1 as D (6 bases). The CDR3 has 14 amino acids. Germline V lookup: CDR1 SEHNR, CDR2 FQNEAQ (reference sequence). The DNA for the CDR3 is TGTCCCAGCAGAACAGGGTGGGGTGCCACTGAAACTTTCTTT. Protein product: CPSRTGWGATETFF.

About this clonotype: With a much larger clone just one base away, this may be a read error. The J gene is TRBJ2-7, the V gene TRBV14; 8 bases map to TRBD2. This CDR3 comprises 17 residues. The trim removed 0 bases at V and 3 bases at J, leaving 10 bases unmatched. Germline-derived CDR1 and CDR2 are SGHDN and FVKESK. CDR3 sequence: CASSQDARTSRSYEQYF. The CDR3 nucleotides read TGTGCCAGCAGCCAAGATGCCCGGACTAGCAGGAGCTACGAGCAGTACTTC. The full variable domain, its missing parts supplied by reference TRBV14 and TRBJ2-7, is EAGVTQFPSHSVIEKGQTVTLRCDPISGHDNLYWYRRVMGKEIKFLLHFVKESKQDESGMPNNRFLAERTGGTYSTLKVQPAELEDSGVYFCASSQDARTSRSYEQYFGPGTRLTVT.

About this clonotype: Possible read error: a much larger clone is one base away. V gene TRBV6-6 combines with J gene TRBJ2-7; D not certain. This CDR3 region has 15 residues. CDR1 and CDR2 (germline): MNHNY, SVGAGI (reference sequence). The DNA for the CDR3 is TGTGTCAGCAGTCCTAGGACGAATAACGCCTACGAGCAGTACTTC. It translates to CVSSPRTNNAYEQYF.

With respect to this clonotype: The junction departs from the called germline gene at one end, perhaps through a read error. The V and J genes are TRBV29-1 and TRBJ2-5; D perhaps matches TRBD2 (5 bases). CDR3 length: 13 residues. Germline lookup yields CDR1 SQVTM and CDR2 ANQGSEA. CDR3 bases: TGCAGTGTTGGATCCGGGGTAGAAGAGACCCAGTACTTC. Translated: CSVGSGVEETQYF.